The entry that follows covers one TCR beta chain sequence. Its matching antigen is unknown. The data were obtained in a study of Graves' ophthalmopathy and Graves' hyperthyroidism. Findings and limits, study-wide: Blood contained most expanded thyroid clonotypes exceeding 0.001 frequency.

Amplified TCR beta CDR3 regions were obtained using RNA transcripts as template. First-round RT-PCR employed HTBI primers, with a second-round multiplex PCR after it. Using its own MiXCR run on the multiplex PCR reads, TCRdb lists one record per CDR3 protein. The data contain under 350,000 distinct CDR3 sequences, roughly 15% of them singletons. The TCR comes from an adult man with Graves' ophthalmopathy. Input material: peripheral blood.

CDR3 region: CASGIWAGELFF. Written as DNA, the CDR3 is TGTGCCAGCGGGATATGGGCCGGGGAGCTGTTTTTT. The chain links TRBV2 to TRBJ2-2; D ambiguous. Germline loops: CDR1 SNHLY, CDR2 FYNNEI. The ends were cut back, 8 bases at V and 6 bases at J, with 10 bases in the middle. The length of the CDR3 is 12 residues. Variable domain in full (rest from reference TRBV2 and TRBJ2-2): EPEVTQTPSHQVTQMGQEVILRCVPISNHLYFYWYRQILGQKVEFLVSFYNNEISEKSEIFDDQFSVERPDGSNFTLKIRSTKLEDSAMYFCASGIWAGELFFGEGSRLTVL.